Below, 27 T cell receptor beta chains from the same sample are listed, as sequenced in a study of PD-L1 blockade in urothelial cancer. The protocol was immunoSEQ multiplex PCR, while the TCRdb copy is restricted to in-frame clones and leaves out a portion. Altogether 85,000 to 95,000 clones are present, around 89% being singletons, with the ten largest covering 1.6%. Time point here: pretreatment peripheral blood. The sample was PBMCs, taken around atezolizumab (anti-PD-L1) treatment. The receptors originated from a man aged 55 to 69 with urothelial cancer.

V and J are TRBV11-2 and TRBJ2-1; 7 bases are a match to TRBD2. J lost 5 bases, V lost 5 bases, and 9 bases had no gene match. The CDR3 is 15 residues long. Looked up from germline, CDR1 is SGHAT and CDR2 is FQNNGV. CDR3 sequence (DNA): TGTGCCAGCAGCCCCCGGTGGGCGGGGGACAATGAGCAGTTCTTC. Protein product: CASSPRWAGDNEQFF. Based on the CDR3 plus reference TRBV11-2 and TRBJ2-1, the full variable domain is EAGVAQSPRYKIIEKRQSVAFWCNPISGHATLYWYQQILGQGPKLLIQFQNNGVVDDSQLPKDRFSAERLKGVDSTLKIQPAKLEDSAVYLCASSPRWAGDNEQFFGPGTRLTVL.

The J gene is TRBJ1-1, the V gene TRBV28; D perhaps matches TRBD1 (6 bases). Trimming shortened V by 6 bases and J by 5 bases, and 19 bases separated the two germline ends. The germline gives CDR1 MDHEN, CDR2 SYDVKM. CDR3 length: 15 amino acids. The CDR3 loop is CASSTHFRGGTEAFF. CDR3 coding DNA: TGTGCCAGCAGCACTCATTTCAGGGGAGGGACTGAAGCTTTCTTT.

The chain joins TRBV5-4 to TRBJ1-2; the D gene is possibly TRBD1 (5 bases). This CDR3 region has 14 residues. The ends were cut back, 1 base at V and 8 bases at J, with 15 bases in the middle. Germline loops: CDR1 SGHNT, CDR2 YYREEE (reference sequence). This chain's CDR3 is CASSLRERGGGYTF. DNA of the CDR3: TGTGCCAGCAGCTTGCGGGAGAGGGGAGGGGGCTACACCTTC.

DNA for the CDR3: TGTGCCAGCAGCTTAGTTTCGGGATTTGGCTATGGCTACACCTTC. Its protein is CASSLVSGFGYGYTF. The V gene is TRBV7-9, the J gene TRBJ1-2; D call uncertain. The germline V gene has CDR1 SEHNR and CDR2 FQNEAQ (reference sequence). The CDR3 totals 15 residues. The V end was cut by 1 base, the J end by 4 bases, with 13 bases between.

In this sample, this clone turned up once. In DNA form, the CDR3 reads TGTGCCAGCAGTTTATCGGAGGGAGGTGAGCAGTTCTTC. Translated: CASSLSEGGEQFF. The chain carries TRBV27 and TRBJ2-1; D may be TRBD2 (6 bases). Per the germline V gene, CDR1 is MNHEY and CDR2 is SMNVEV (reference sequence). The CDR3 extends over 13 amino acids. The ends were cut back, 0 bases at V and 9 bases at J, with 9 bases in the middle.

The chain links TRBV12-5 to TRBJ1-1; 7 bases map to TRBD1. Germline loops: CDR1 LGHNT, CDR2 FRNRAP. This CDR3 spans 17 amino acids. The V gene end was trimmed by 2 bases and the J gene end by 4 bases; junction bases not matched to a gene: 13. The CDR3 here is CASGLSRDRGMSTEAFF. DNA of the CDR3: TGTGCTAGTGGTTTGTCCCGGGACAGAGGAATGTCCACTGAAGCTTTCTTT. Looking up the rest from reference TRBV12-5 and TRBJ1-1 gives the full variable domain: DARVTQTPRHKVTEMGQEVTMRCQPILGHNTVFWYRQTMMQGLELLAYFRNRAPLDDSGMPKDRFSAEMPDATLATLKIQPSEPRDSAVYFCASGLSRDRGMSTEAFFGQGTRLTVV.

Worth noting for this clone: One end of the junction varies from germline; a read error may be responsible. This rearrangement joins TRBV7-6 to TRBJ2-1; 7 bases are a match to TRBD1. This CDR3 contains 15 residues. CDR1 SGHVS and CDR2 FNYEAQ come from the germline V gene. CDR3 in DNA: TGTGCCAGCAACTTAGACAGGGTGGTCGACAATGAGCAGTTCTTC. Protein: CASNLDRVVDNEQFF.

The rearrangement links TRBV7-2 to TRBJ2-5, with a possible D match to TRBD2 (5 bases). CDR3 size: 14 residues. Germline CDR1 SGHTA, CDR2 FQGNSA. Between the trimmed V and J ends, which lost 0 bases and 7 bases, there was a span of 12 bases. The CDR3 is CASSLAFGVLTQYF. In DNA form, the CDR3 reads TGTGCCAGCAGCTTAGCTTTCGGGGTCTTGACCCAGTACTTC.

J is TRBJ2-5 and V is TRBV19, with TRBD1 matching over 10 bases. CDR3 length: 13 amino acids. Looked up from germline, CDR1 is LNHDA and CDR2 is SQIVND (reference sequence). The trim removed 10 bases at V and 2 bases at J, leaving 4 bases unmatched. CDR3 amino acids: CATGTGVQETQYF. CDR3 sequence (DNA): TGTGCCACGGGGACAGGGGTGCAAGAGACCCAGTACTTC.

This sequence joins TRBV6-5 and TRBJ2-7; 8 bases are a match to TRBD1. The germline CDR1 and CDR2 sequences are MNHEY and SVGAGI. The CDR3 is 16 residues long. J was trimmed by 5 bases and V by 0 bases; bases with no gene match: 9. The CDR3 is CASSYSAQGAVDEQYF. In DNA, the CDR3 is TGTGCCAGCAGTTACTCAGCCCAGGGGGCAGTCGACGAGCAGTACTTC.

The chain combines TRBV2 with TRBJ1-1; D perhaps matches TRBD1 (6 bases). This CDR3 is built from 12 residues. The germline V gene has CDR1 SNHLY and CDR2 FYNNEI. The V end lost 7 bases, the J end lost 1 base, and 7 bases lay between the germline ends. The CDR3 sequence is CASNRENTEAFF. CDR3 sequence (DNA): TGTGCCAGCAACAGGGAGAACACTGAAGCTTTCTTT.

CDR3 coding DNA: TGTGCCAGCATTCCGGGACAGGGACTAGATACGCAGTATTTT. It encodes CASIPGQGLDTQYF. J is TRBJ2-3 and V is TRBV6-1; the match to TRBD1 covers 9 bases. This CDR3 is built from 14 residues. The junction had 7 bases not matched to a gene; V was cut back by 7 bases and J by 5 bases. Germline CDR1 reads MNHNS; CDR2 reads SASEGT.

The chain is built from TRBV9 and TRBJ2-4, with 7 positions matching TRBD1. Germline values: CDR1 SGDLS, CDR2 YYNGEE. Losses at the gene ends were 0 bases for V and 3 bases for J; bases not matched to a gene: 18. This CDR3 region has 20 residues. The DNA for the CDR3 is TGTGCCAGCAGCGTAGTACGATTGTGTTGGTACAGGACAGGCAAAAACATTCAGTACTTC. The encoded protein is CASSVVRLCWYRTGKNIQYF. Drawing the rest from reference TRBV9 and TRBJ2-4, the complete variable domain is DSGVTQTPKHLITATGQRVTLRCSPRSGDLSVYWYQQSLDQGLQFLIQYYNGEERAKGNILERFSAQQFPDLHSELNLSSLELGDSALYFCASSVVRLCWYRTGKNIQYFGAGTRLSVL.

This chain joins TRBV29-1 and TRBJ1-2, with 7 bases that match TRBD1. CDR3 length equals 12 residues. Germline V gives CDR1 SQVTM, CDR2 ANQGSEA. The V segment lost 6 bases and the J segment 7 bases; nucleotides outside the gene matches: 8. The CDR3, as DNA: TGCAGCGTACAGGGGCCCGACTCTGGCTACACCTTC. Protein product: CSVQGPDSGYTF.

The rearrangement joins TRBV9 to TRBJ2-1; the match to TRBD1 covers 8 bases. With 4 bases clipped from V and 9 bases from J, the junction kept 9 bases outside the gene matches. CDR1 and CDR2 from the germline V gene are SGDLS and YYNGEE. The CDR3 has 14 amino acids. CDR3 sequence: CASSPRAGGREQFF. The CDR3 DNA sequence: TGTGCCAGCAGCCCCCGAGCAGGGGGCCGTGAGCAGTTCTTC.

The chain carries TRBV25-1 and TRBJ2-2; maybe TRBD1 (5 bases). V dropped 0 bases and J dropped 3 bases, with 5 bases sitting between them. The CDR3 totals 14 residues. CDR1 is MGHDK and CDR2 is SYGVNS in the germline V gene. Written as DNA, the CDR3 is TGTGCCAGCAGTGAATACAGGGACACCGGGGAGCTGTTTTTT. Translating it yields CASSEYRDTGELFF.

This chain connects TRBV5-8 to TRBJ2-7; D is perhaps TRBD1 (5 bases). This CDR3 is 13 amino acids long. V was clipped by 4 bases and J by 3 bases, with 11 bases between them. Germline V gene data show CDR1 as SGHTS and CDR2 as YDEGEE. The CDR3 DNA sequence: TGTGCCAGCAGCCCGTACCAGGGCTACGAGCAGTACTTC. It specifies CASSPYQGYEQYF. Full variable domain (outside the CDR3, taken from reference TRBV5-8 and TRBJ2-7): EAGVTQSPTHLIKTRGQQATLRCSPISGHTSVYWYQQALGLGLQFLLWYDEGEERNRGNFPPRFSGRQFPNYSSELNVNALELEDSALYLCASSPYQGYEQYFGPGTRLTVT.

Written as DNA, the CDR3 is TGCGCCAGCAGCTTGCGGGCCGAGGTGGGAGGGTACACTGAAGCTTTCTTT. Protein: CASSLRAEVGGYTEAFF. This chain connects TRBV5-1 to TRBJ1-1; D uncertain. CDR1 is SGHRS and CDR2 is YFSETQ in the germline V gene. The CDR3 is 17 amino acids. Trimming pared 1 base from V and 3 bases from J, leaving 19 bases between.

This chain joins TRBV6-5 and TRBJ1-1; TRBD1 is a possible D gene (6 bases). The CDR3 extends over 13 amino acids. Germline CDR1 is MNHEY and CDR2 is SVGAGI. The V end was cut by 4 bases, the J end by 4 bases, with 10 bases between. The CDR3 protein is CASSSLRGTEAFF. CDR3 bases: TGTGCCAGCAGTTCCCTCAGGGGCACTGAAGCTTTCTTT.

The chain is built from TRBV7-8 and TRBJ2-1; 8 positions agree with TRBD2. Per the germline V gene, CDR1 is SGHVS and CDR2 is FQNEAQ. V was pared by 4 bases and J by 7 bases, with 0 bases of the junction left unmatched. This CDR3 spans 12 amino acids. This CDR3 is CASSSSGNEQFF. CDR3 DNA: TGTGCCAGCAGCTCTAGCGGGAATGAGCAGTTCTTC.

This clone was observed once. The chain is built from TRBV4-3 and TRBJ2-1; 8 bases align to TRBD2. J was trimmed by 5 bases and V by 0 bases; bases with no gene match: 6. The germline CDR1 and CDR2 sequences are LGHNA and YSLEER. The length of the CDR3 is 16 residues. CDR3 bases: TGCGCCAGCAGCCAAGATTCTAGCGGGCGGAACAATGAGCAGTTCTTC. As protein: CASSQDSSGRNNEQFF.

This clone occurred once. The CDR3 reads CASSPLTGVDDEKLFF. The CDR3 DNA reads as TGTGCCAGTAGTCCCCTCACAGGGGTCGACGACGAAAAACTGTTTTTT. V usage is TRBV19 and J usage is TRBJ1-4, with TRBD1 matching 7 bases. V lost 5 bases, J lost 8 bases, and 14 bases stayed unmatched. The length of the CDR3 is 16 residues. CDR1 is LNHDA, CDR2 SQIVND, per germline (reference sequence).

V and J are TRBV7-2 and TRBJ2-1, with 8 bases lining up with TRBD2. The CDR3 is 15 amino acids. J gave up 2 bases and V 5 bases, and 5 bases lay outside the gene matches. The germline V gene encodes CDR1 SGHTA and CDR2 FQGNSA. CDR3 protein: CASSPRGGPYNEQFF. In nucleotides, the CDR3 is TGTGCCAGCAGCCCCCGGGGGGGTCCCTACAATGAGCAGTTCTTC.

This sequence joins TRBV4-2 and TRBJ2-6; D gene ambiguous. V lost 11 bases, J lost 0 bases, and 14 bases lay in between. The germline V gene has CDR1 LGHNA and CDR2 YNFKEQ. CDR3 size: 15 residues. CDR3 in amino acids: CASRVLSSGANVLTF. The CDR3 nucleotides read TGTGCCTCCCGGGTCTTAAGCTCTGGGGCCAACGTCCTGACTTTC.

The genes are TRBV19 and TRBJ2-6; D might be TRBD2 (6 bases). Deletions cut 7 bases from V and 2 bases from J, with 18 bases between. Germline V lookup: CDR1 LNHDA, CDR2 SQIVND (reference sequence). This CDR3 spans 17 amino acids. CDR3 region: CASTTPSANAGANVLTF. CDR3 sequence (DNA): TGTGCCAGTACCACGCCTAGCGCAAACGCTGGGGCCAACGTCCTGACTTTC.

The CDR3 region has the DNA TGTGCCAGCAGTGGGAGCGGGACCACAGATACGCAGTATTTT. It encodes CASSGSGTTDTQYF. The genes are TRBV2 and TRBJ2-3; TRBD2 aligns across 7 bases. This CDR3 has 14 residues. Germline loops: CDR1 SNHLY, CDR2 FYNNEI. V lost 4 bases, J lost 2 bases, and 3 bases stayed unmatched.

The J gene is TRBJ1-3, the V gene TRBV5-1, with TRBD1 identical over 8 bases. Per the germline V gene, CDR1 is SGHRS and CDR2 is YFSETQ. Unmatched junction bases numbered 6, after V lost 4 bases and J lost 0 bases. The CDR3 extends over 16 amino acids. CDR3 nucleotides: TGCGCCAGCAGCACCGGACAGGGACACTCTGGAAACACCATATATTTT. This sequence encodes CASSTGQGHSGNTIYF.